This TCR beta chain was obtained from a study of cytomegalovirus exposure and HLA in healthy donors. The PCR made use of 60 Vbeta and 13 Jbeta primers. Original analysis: In a later analysis, of 80 million to 90 million unique beta chains, some 10 million appeared in at least two donors. Method: immunoSEQ multiplex PCR; TCRdb's copy keeps in-frame clones and lacks some. That table furnishes V, J and clone size, whereas the DNA furnished D and trimming. The data show roughly 120,000 clones, around 81% seen once. Study-wide findings and caveats: Altogether, 170 or so TCR beta chains were recorded as cytomegalovirus-associated.

As to this clone: Its target is unknown.

The TCR originated in a woman aged 30 to 39 in good health and CMV-seronegative. Specimen: PBMCs.

For the CDR3, the DNA is TGCAGCGTTTGTAAACAGGGGGCTTACGAGCAGTACTTC. This sequence encodes CSVCKQGAYEQYF. The genes are TRBV29-1 and TRBJ2-7; 9 bases are shared with TRBD1. The CDR3 totals 13 residues. The germline V gene encodes CDR1 SQVTM and CDR2 ANQGSEA. Unmatched junction bases numbered 6, after V lost 5 bases and J lost 4 bases.